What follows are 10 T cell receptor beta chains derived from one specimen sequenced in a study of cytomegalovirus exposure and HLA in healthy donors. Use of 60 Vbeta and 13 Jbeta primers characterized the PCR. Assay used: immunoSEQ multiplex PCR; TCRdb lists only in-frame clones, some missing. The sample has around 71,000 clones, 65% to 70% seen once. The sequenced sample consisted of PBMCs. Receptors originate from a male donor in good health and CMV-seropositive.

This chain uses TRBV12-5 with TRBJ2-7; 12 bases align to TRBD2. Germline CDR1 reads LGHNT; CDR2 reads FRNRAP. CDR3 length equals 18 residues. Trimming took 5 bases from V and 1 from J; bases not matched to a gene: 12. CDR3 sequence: CASGNDRATSGRSYEQYF. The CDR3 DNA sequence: TGTGCTAGTGGTAATGACAGGGCCACTAGCGGGAGGTCCTACGAGCAGTACTTC.

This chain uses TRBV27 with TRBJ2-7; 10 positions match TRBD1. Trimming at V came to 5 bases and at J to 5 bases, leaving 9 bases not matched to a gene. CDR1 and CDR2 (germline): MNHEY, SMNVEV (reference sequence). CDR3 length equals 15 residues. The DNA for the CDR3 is TGTGCCAGCAGTAACCCGGGACAGGGGCTACACGAGCAGTACTTC. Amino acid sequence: CASSNPGQGLHEQYF.

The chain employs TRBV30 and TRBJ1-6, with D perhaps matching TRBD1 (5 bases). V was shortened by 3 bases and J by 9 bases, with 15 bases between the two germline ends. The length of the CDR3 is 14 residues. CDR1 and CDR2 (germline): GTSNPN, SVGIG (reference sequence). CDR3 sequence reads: CAWREQAFISPLHF. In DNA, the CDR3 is TGTGCCTGGAGGGAACAGGCCTTTATTTCACCCCTCCACTTT.

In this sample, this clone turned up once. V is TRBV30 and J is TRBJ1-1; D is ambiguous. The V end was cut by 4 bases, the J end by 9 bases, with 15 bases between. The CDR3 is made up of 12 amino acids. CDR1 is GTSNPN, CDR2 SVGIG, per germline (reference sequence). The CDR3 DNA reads TGTGCCTGGATTACCCCGGGGAGAAAAGCTTTCTTT. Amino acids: CAWITPGRKAFF. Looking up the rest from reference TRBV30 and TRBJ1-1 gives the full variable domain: SQTIHQWPATLVQPVGSPLSLECTVEGTSNPNLYWYRQAAGRGLQLLFYSVGIGQISSEVPQNLSASRPQDRQFILSSKKLLLSDSGFYLCAWITPGRKAFFGQGTRLTVV.

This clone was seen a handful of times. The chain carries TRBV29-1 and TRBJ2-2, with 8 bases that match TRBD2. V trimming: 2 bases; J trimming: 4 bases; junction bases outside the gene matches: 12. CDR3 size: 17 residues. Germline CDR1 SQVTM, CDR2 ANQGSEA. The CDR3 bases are TGCAGCGTTGAACCGGCCGGGCGGGGGGCGAGCACCGGGGAGCTGTTTTTT. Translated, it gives CSVEPAGRGASTGELFF.

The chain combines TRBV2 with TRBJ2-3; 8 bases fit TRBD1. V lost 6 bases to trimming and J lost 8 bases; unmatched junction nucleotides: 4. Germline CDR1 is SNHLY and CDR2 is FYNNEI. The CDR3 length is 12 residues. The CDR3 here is CASSVQGGTQYF. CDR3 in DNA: TGTGCCAGCAGCGTACAGGGGGGTACGCAGTATTTT.

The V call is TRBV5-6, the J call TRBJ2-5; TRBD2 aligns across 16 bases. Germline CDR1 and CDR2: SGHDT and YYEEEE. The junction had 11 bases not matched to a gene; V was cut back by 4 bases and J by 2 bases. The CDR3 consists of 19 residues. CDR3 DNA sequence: TGTGCCAGCAGCGGGGGACTAGCGGGGGGGTGGCGTGTTCAAGAGACCCAGTACTTC. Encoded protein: CASSGGLAGGWRVQETQYF.

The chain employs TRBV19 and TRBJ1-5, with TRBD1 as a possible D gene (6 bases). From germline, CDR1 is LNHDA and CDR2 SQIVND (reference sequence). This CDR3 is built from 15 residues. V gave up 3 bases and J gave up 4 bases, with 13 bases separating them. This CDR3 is CASSMGDRLNQPQHF. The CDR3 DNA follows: TGTGCCAGTAGTATGGGCGACAGGTTGAATCAGCCCCAGCATTTT.

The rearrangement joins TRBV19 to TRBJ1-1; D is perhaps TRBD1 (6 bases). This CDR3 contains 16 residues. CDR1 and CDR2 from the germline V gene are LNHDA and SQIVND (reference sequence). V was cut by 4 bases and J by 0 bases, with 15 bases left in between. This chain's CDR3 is CASSTQGQLMNTEAFF. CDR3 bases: TGTGCCAGTAGTACCCAAGGACAGCTAATGAACACTGAAGCTTTCTTT. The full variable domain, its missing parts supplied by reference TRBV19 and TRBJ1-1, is DGGITQSPKYLFRKEGQNVTLSCEQNLNHDAMYWYRQDPGQGLRLIYYSQIVNDFQKGDIAEGYSVSREKKESFPLTVTSAQKNPTAFYLCASSTQGQLMNTEAFFGQGTRLTVV.

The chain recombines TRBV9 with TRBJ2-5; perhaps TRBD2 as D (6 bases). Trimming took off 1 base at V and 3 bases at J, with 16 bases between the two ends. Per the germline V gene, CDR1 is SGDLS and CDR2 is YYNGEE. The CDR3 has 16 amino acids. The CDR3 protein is CASSVRSFGGEETQYF. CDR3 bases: TGTGCCAGCAGCGTAAGGTCATTCGGAGGGGAAGAGACCCAGTACTTC.